The clone carrying this T cell receptor beta chain was seen ten or more times. No antigen is known for it. TCR beta CDR3 sequences were amplified from RNA transcripts. First-round RT-PCR targeting the TCR CDR3 was performed with the HTBI primer set. Via MiXCR, TCRdb re-called the multiplex PCR reads, giving one row per CDR3 protein. The sample has 140,000 or so distinct CDR3 sequences; roughly 23% are singletons. This entry is derived from a study of T cells in Graves' hyperthyroidism and ophthalmopathy. Study details: Before treatment of any kind, peripheral blood was taken at initial diagnosis.

Study conclusions and caveats: Most expanded thyroid clonotypes above 0.001 also appeared in blood.

At first hyperthyroidism diagnosis, before any ophthalmopathy symptoms, the blood sample was collected. The V gene's germline CDR1 is MDHEN and CDR2 SYDVKM. This CDR3 has 13 residues. V lost 7 bases and J lost 6, with 15 bases in between. J is TRBJ1-2 and V is TRBV28; D is possibly TRBD1 (5 bases). The receptor was isolated from a woman aged 50 to 60 with Graves' hyperthyroidism that later progressed to Graves' ophthalmopathy. Input material: blood. The CDR3, as DNA: TGTGCCAGCACATCAGTCTCGGGGGATGGCTACACCTTC. It translates to CASTSVSGDGYTF.